This T cell receptor beta chain was sequenced in a study of cytomegalovirus exposure and HLA in healthy donors. The PCR employed 60 Vbeta primers together with 13 Jbeta primers. The table came from immunoSEQ multiplex PCR; TCRdb's copy has only in-frame clones and leaves some out. The table records about 170,000 clones, about 80% of them present only once. Findings and limits, study-wide: The classifier reportedly diagnosed cytomegalovirus status with high sensitivity and specificity. There were a few CMV-associated chains whose specificity for CMV antigens was confirmed in vitro.

This clone was found a few times. Antigen unknown. Sequencing used PBMCs. The clonotype was recovered from a woman in her 30s in good health and CMV-seropositive.

In nucleotides, the CDR3 is TGTGCCAGCAGCTTAGATTGGGCGAACACTGAAGCTTTCTTT. Translation gives CASSLDWANTEAFF. The genes are TRBV11-2 and TRBJ1-1, with no clear D. V was clipped by 0 bases and J by 1 base, with 6 bases between them. The CDR3 extends over 14 amino acids. The V gene's germline CDR1 is SGHAT and CDR2 FQNNGV.